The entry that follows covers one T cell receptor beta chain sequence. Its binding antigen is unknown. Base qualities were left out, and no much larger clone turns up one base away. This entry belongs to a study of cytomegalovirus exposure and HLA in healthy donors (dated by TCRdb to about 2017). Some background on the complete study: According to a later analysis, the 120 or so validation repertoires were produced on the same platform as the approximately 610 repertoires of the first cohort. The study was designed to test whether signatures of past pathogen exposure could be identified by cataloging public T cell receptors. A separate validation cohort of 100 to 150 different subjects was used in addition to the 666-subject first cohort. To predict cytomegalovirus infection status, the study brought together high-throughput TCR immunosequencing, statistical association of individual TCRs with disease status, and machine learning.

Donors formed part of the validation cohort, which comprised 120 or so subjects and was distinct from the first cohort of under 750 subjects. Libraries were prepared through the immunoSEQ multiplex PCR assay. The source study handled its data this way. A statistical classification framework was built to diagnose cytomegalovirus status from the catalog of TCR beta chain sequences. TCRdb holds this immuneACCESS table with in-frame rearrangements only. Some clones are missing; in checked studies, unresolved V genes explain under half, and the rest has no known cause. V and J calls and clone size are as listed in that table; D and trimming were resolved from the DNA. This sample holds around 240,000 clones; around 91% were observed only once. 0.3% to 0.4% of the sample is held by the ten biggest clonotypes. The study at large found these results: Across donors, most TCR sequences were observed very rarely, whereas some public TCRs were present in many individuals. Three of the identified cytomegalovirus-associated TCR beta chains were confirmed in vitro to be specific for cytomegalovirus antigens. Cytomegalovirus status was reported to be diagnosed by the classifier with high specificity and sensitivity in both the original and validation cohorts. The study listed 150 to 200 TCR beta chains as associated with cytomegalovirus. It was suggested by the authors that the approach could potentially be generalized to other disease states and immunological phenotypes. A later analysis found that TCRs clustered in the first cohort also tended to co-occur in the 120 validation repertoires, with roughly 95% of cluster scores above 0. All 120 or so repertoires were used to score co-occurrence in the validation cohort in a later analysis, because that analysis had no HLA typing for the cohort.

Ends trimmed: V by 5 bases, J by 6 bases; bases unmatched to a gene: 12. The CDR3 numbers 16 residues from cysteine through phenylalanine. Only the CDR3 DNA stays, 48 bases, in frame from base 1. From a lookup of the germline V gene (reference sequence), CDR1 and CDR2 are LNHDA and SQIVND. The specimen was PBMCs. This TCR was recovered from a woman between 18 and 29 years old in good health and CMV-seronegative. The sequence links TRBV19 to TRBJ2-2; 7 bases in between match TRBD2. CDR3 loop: CASSPQRGGGAGELFF. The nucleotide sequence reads TGTGCCAGTAGTCCACAGCGGGGTGGAGGGGCCGGGGAGCTGTTTTTT.